One sample yielded the 3 T cell receptor beta chains listed below, sequenced in a study of blood T cell repertoires in COVID-19. The protocol was immunoSEQ multiplex PCR, while the TCRdb copy is restricted to in-frame clones and leaves out a portion. The table has hundreds of thousands of clones, about 86% seen once. Sequencing was carried out using PBMCs or T cells enriched from blood (not recorded which). The receptors here all came from a man aged 25-40 years with acute COVID-19.

The rearrangement uses TRBV11-2 and TRBJ2-7; 11 nucleotides align to TRBD2. The junction had 3 bases not matched to a gene; V was cut back by 0 bases and J by 5 bases. This CDR3 is built from 15 residues. Per germline, CDR1 SGHAT and CDR2 FQNNGV. The CDR3 DNA reads as TGTGCCAGCAGCTTAGATTGGACTAGCGGGCACGAGCAGTACGTC. This codes for CASSLDWTSGHEQYV.

This clone was detected many times. The chain carries TRBV29-1 and TRBJ1-2; D might be TRBD1 (6 bases). Between the trimmed V and J ends, which lost 7 bases and 6 bases, there was a span of 18 bases. CDR3 length equals 13 residues. Looked up from germline, CDR1 is SQVTM and CDR2 is ANQGSEA. CDR3 protein: CSANNREGNGYTF. The CDR3 DNA follows: TGCAGCGCCAACAACAGGGAGGGGAATGGCTACACCTTC.

V gene TRBV7-2 combines with J gene TRBJ1-5; maybe TRBD1 (5 bases). This CDR3 comprises 13 residues. CDR1 and CDR2 (germline): SGHTA, FQGNSA. The V gene lost 5 bases and the J gene lost 7 bases, with 12 bases spanning the gap. CDR3: CASSHGGGQPQHF. The CDR3 DNA sequence: TGTGCCAGCAGCCACGGGGGAGGGCAGCCCCAGCATTTT.